This T cell receptor (beta chain) appears in the sequencing data of a study of CD8 T cells in Susac syndrome. Relapsing-remitting disease, either stable or active, was present in the treatment-naive patients who were the multiple sclerosis controls. The TEMRA cells underwent FACS enrichment, while the CD8+ and CD4+ T cells underwent negative isolation. Reverse transcription of 0.5 to 1 ug RNA was performed with random hexamers. The CDR3 of TCR beta was amplified by immunoSEQ multiplex PCR across 54 Vbeta and 13 Jbeta. One entry per CDR3 protein, called by TCRdb with MiXCR from the immunoSEQ multiplex PCR reads. The repertoire includes around 300,000 distinct CDR3 sequences, around 85% of them detected once, and about 0.22% sits in the top ten. Germline V gene sequence: CDR1 MNHEY, CDR2 SMNVEV (reference sequence). Trimming removed 5 bases from V and 6 bases from J; junction bases left unmatched: 4. This CDR3 has 15 amino acids.

The V call is TRBV27, the J call TRBJ2-1; TRBD2 aligns across 13 bases. Material for sequencing was CD8+ T cells from PBMCs. The TCR comes from a human donor with multiple sclerosis. The CDR3 DNA reads TGTGCCAGCAGTCCGGGACTAGCGGGGATCAATGAGCAGTTCTTC. It codes for CASSPGLAGINEQFF.